These 20 T cell receptor beta chains share one sample of origin, sequenced in a study of T cell changes during pregnancy in multiple sclerosis. Generated by immunoSEQ multiplex PCR, the TCRdb table keeps only in-frame clones and is missing some. The sample includes around 34,000 clones, 75% to 90% seen only once; the top ten take under 6%. This specimen consisted of CD8+ T cells from peripheral blood mononuclear cells, obtained after pregnancy. Receptor source: a female donor with multiple sclerosis, enrolled in a pregnancy study.

The chain is built from TRBV7-2 and TRBJ2-6; 7 bases agree with TRBD1. Germline-derived CDR1 and CDR2 are SGHTA and FQGNSA. The CDR3 has 16 residues. Trimming removed 5 bases from V and 0 bases from J; junction bases left unmatched: 4. DNA of the CDR3: TGTGCCAGCAGCACCCGACAGGGCTCTGGGGCCAACGTCCTGACTTTC. It specifies CASSTRQGSGANVLTF.

This chain joins TRBV23-1 and TRBJ1-2; no reliable D call. TRBV23-1 is an ORF, and what it does is uncertain. This CDR3 spans 16 amino acids. V shed 0 bases and J shed 6 bases, with 17 bases lying between them. CDR3 sequence reads: CASSQSGPGGMNGYTF. CDR3 coding DNA: TGCGCCAGCAGTCAATCGGGTCCTGGCGGGATGAATGGCTACACCTTC.

The rearrangement uses TRBV5-1 and TRBJ2-5; TRBD2 matches 10 bases. CDR1 is SGHRS and CDR2 is YFSETQ in the germline V gene. J gave up 7 bases and V 8 bases, and 5 bases lay outside the gene matches. There are 12 residues in the CDR3. This CDR3 reads CASGASGGTQYF. CDR3 DNA: TGCGCCAGTGGGGCTAGCGGGGGGACCCAGTACTTC.

The chain combines TRBV7-9 with TRBJ2-7, with TRBD2 matching over 10 bases. The junction had 7 bases not matched to a gene; V was cut back by 5 bases and J by 3 bases. The CDR3 sequence is 15 residues long. Germline CDR1 is SEHNR and CDR2 is FQNEAQ (reference sequence). In DNA form, the CDR3 reads TGTGCCAGCAGCACCACTAGCGGGGAGATCTACGAGCAGTACTTC. Its protein is CASSTTSGEIYEQYF.

The rearrangement joins TRBV7-6 to TRBJ2-7, with unresolved D. CDR3 length: 12 amino acids. Trimming stripped 5 bases from V and 4 bases from J, with 9 bases between. Germline assignment: CDR1 SGHVS and CDR2 FNYEAQ. The CDR3 DNA is TGTGCCAGCAGCAACCCCGGGTACGAGCAGTACTTC. This translates into CASSNPGYEQYF.

This clone appeared once. The genes are TRBV6-1 and TRBJ2-3; D might be TRBD2 (7 bases). Trimming took off 6 bases at V and 6 bases at J, with 16 bases between the two ends. Per germline, CDR1 MNHNS and CDR2 SASEGT. The CDR3 has 14 residues. CDR3 in amino acids: CASRGDGGRDTQYF. The CDR3 DNA is TGTGCCAGCAGGGGGGACGGGGGGCGTGATACGCAGTATTTT.

The chain couples TRBV7-9 to TRBJ1-2; 7 nucleotides agree with TRBD1. This CDR3 region has 17 residues. Germline CDR1 SEHNR, CDR2 FQNEAQ (reference sequence). V lost 2 bases to trimming and J lost 4 bases; unmatched junction nucleotides: 13. The CDR3 reads CASSLRHTGVRGYGYTF. In DNA form, the CDR3 reads TGTGCCAGCAGCTTAAGACACACAGGGGTCAGGGGCTATGGCTACACCTTC.

V usage is TRBV27 and J usage is TRBJ1-2; possibly TRBD1 for D (5 bases). Germline CDR1 reads MNHEY; CDR2 reads SMNVEV (reference sequence). V shed 5 bases and J shed 7 bases, with 14 bases lying between them. The length of the CDR3 is 13 residues. CDR3 nucleotide sequence: TGTGCCAGCAGTCCACACAGGATGGGTGGCTACACCTTC. Translated, it gives CASSPHRMGGYTF.

This sequence joins TRBV4-2 and TRBJ2-7; 11 positions agree with TRBD1. This CDR3 comprises 15 residues. Germline CDR1 reads LGHNA; CDR2 reads YNFKEQ. With 5 bases clipped from V and 2 bases from J, the junction kept 5 bases outside the gene matches. CDR3 region: CASSSADRGPYEQYF. CDR3 nucleotide sequence: TGTGCCAGCAGCTCCGCGGACAGGGGGCCCTACGAGCAGTACTTC.

The rearrangement links TRBV10-3 to TRBJ2-3, with D maybe TRBD1 (6 bases). Germline V CDR1 and CDR2: ENHRY, SYGVKD. V lost 0 bases and J 0 bases, leaving 10 bases between the germline ends. The CDR3 is 16 amino acids. CDR3 in DNA: TGTGCCATCAGTGAGTCTTCAGGGGTTAGCACAGATACGCAGTATTTT. Protein product: CAISESSGVSTDTQYF.

This chain uses TRBV2 with TRBJ2-1, with D maybe TRBD2 (5 bases). V dropped 7 bases and J dropped 0 bases, with 19 bases sitting between them. The germline V gene encodes CDR1 SNHLY and CDR2 FYNNEI. This CDR3 is 17 amino acids long. The DNA for the CDR3 is TGTGCCAGCACGGGATACATCAGGACGGGCTCCTACAATGAGCAGTTCTTC. Its protein product is CASTGYIRTGSYNEQFF.

This chain links TRBV4-2 with TRBJ1-6, with TRBD1 matching over 8 bases. The CDR3 has 15 amino acids. CDR1 and CDR2 from the germline V gene are LGHNA and YNFKEQ. V shed 0 bases, J shed 9 bases, and the junction held 4 bases outside the gene matches. CDR3 region: CASSQDGQGSSPLHF. The CDR3 DNA reads as TGTGCCAGCAGCCAAGATGGACAGGGAAGTTCACCCCTCCACTTT.

The chain links TRBV9 to TRBJ2-1; 7 nucleotides agree with TRBD2. Germline V gene data show CDR1 as SGDLS and CDR2 as YYNGEE. There are 16 residues in the CDR3. V was pared by 1 base and J by 4 bases, with 8 bases of the junction left unmatched. CDR3 residues: CASSVTPTSRYNEQFF. The CDR3 nucleotides are TGTGCCAGCAGCGTAACCCCGACTAGCAGGTACAATGAGCAGTTCTTC.

V and J are TRBV9 and TRBJ2-2, with 9 positions matching TRBD1. Per germline, CDR1 SGDLS and CDR2 YYNGEE. Losses at the gene ends were 2 bases for V and 2 bases for J; bases not matched to a gene: 10. The CDR3 totals 18 residues. CDR3 nucleotides: TGTGCCAGCAGCGTTCCGCGGAAGGGACAGGGTAACACCGGGGAGCTGTTTTTT. Encoded protein: CASSVPRKGQGNTGELFF.

This chain uses TRBV6-5 with TRBJ1-4; TRBD1 might be the D (6 bases). CDR3 length: 15 residues. V was clipped by 0 bases and J by 7 bases, with 12 bases between them. The germline gives CDR1 MNHEY, CDR2 SVGAGI. CDR3 DNA: TGTGCCAGCAGTTACTCGTCAGGGGTGGGTGAAAAACTGTTTTTT. It codes for CASSYSSGVGEKLFF.

The gene calls are TRBV14 and TRBJ1-1, with a tentative D call TRBD1 (5 bases). V was trimmed by 3 bases and J by 0 bases, leaving 8 bases between them. This CDR3 comprises 14 residues. Germline V gene sequence: CDR1 SGHDN, CDR2 FVKESK. DNA for the CDR3: TGTGCCAGCAGCCACGACAGCATGAACACTGAAGCTTTCTTT. Translated: CASSHDSMNTEAFF.

The chain combines TRBV2 with TRBJ2-3; TRBD2 agrees at 13 bases. Looked up from germline, CDR1 is SNHLY and CDR2 is FYNNEI. The length of the CDR3 is 19 residues. Trimming took 4 bases from V and 2 from J; bases not matched to a gene: 12. The CDR3 DNA reads TGTGCCAGCAGTGGGATAGTACTAGCGGGGGGGCCCCTCACAGATACGCAGTATTTT. This codes for CASSGIVLAGGPLTDTQYF.

V gene TRBV7-6 combines with J gene TRBJ2-2; 9 bases align to TRBD2. The CDR3 totals 14 residues. V lost 6 bases, J lost 7 bases, and 6 bases stayed unmatched. The germline V gene encodes CDR1 SGHVS and CDR2 FNYEAQ. CDR3 sequence: CASSAGGPGGELFF. DNA for the CDR3: TGTGCCAGCAGTGCGGGGGGGCCTGGCGGGGAGCTGTTTTTT.

The chain couples TRBV2 to TRBJ2-3; 9 bases are shared with TRBD2. The CDR3 has 14 amino acids. Germline CDR1 reads SNHLY; CDR2 reads FYNNEI. J gave up 3 bases and V 6 bases, and 4 bases lay outside the gene matches. In nucleotides, the CDR3 is TGTGCCAGCAGGGTAGCGGGGGCTACAGATACGCAGTATTTT. Its translation: CASRVAGATDTQYF.

The rearrangement links TRBV4-3 to TRBJ1-2; 8 nucleotides match TRBD1. Germline V gene data show CDR1 as LGHNA and CDR2 as YSLEER. The CDR3 runs to 16 residues. V lost 0 bases, J lost 4 bases, and 7 bases stayed unmatched. DNA for the CDR3: TGCGCCAGCAGCCAAGATTTGACAGGGGCGAGCTATGGCTACACCTTC. Residues: CASSQDLTGASYGYTF.